This T cell receptor beta chain comes out of a study of shared clonotypes between healthy human individuals. Study findings and constraints: Limited genetic and exposure-history diversity came from having few donors.

Replicate PCRs for sorted subsets used approximately 190 ng DNA; this equaled 25,000 to 30,000 T cell genomes. Profiled with immunoSEQ multiplex PCR; TCRdb holds only in-frame clones, not every one. The repertoire holds more than 1,200,000 clones, with 98% to 99% as singletons. Remarks on this clone: Antigen unknown.

V lost 5 bases to trimming and J lost 3 bases, with 16 bases between them. The CDR3 contains 16 residues. In germline, CDR1 is MGHRA, CDR2 YSYEKL. This chain links TRBV4-1 with TRBJ2-2; tentatively, D is TRBD2 (6 bases). Sequenced input: naive CD4+ T cells sorted from blood. The subset denotes: CD45RA+ positively selected. The sequence derives from a man younger than 40 in good health. Here the CDR3 reads CASSSRDSPYTGELFF. DNA of the CDR3: TGCGCCAGCAGCTCCCGGGACTCCCCCTACACCGGGGAGCTGTTTTTT.